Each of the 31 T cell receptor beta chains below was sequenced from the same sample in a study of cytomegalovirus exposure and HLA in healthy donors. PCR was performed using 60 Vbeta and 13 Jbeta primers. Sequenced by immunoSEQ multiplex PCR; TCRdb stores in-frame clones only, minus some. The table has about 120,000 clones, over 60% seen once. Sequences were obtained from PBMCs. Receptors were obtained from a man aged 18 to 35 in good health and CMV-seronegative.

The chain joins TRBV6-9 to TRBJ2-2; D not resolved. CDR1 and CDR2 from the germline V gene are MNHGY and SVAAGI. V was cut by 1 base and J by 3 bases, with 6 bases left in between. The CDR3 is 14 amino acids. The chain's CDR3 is CASSYFVDTGELFF. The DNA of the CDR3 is TGTGCCAGCAGTTATTTTGTAGACACCGGGGAGCTGTTTTTT.

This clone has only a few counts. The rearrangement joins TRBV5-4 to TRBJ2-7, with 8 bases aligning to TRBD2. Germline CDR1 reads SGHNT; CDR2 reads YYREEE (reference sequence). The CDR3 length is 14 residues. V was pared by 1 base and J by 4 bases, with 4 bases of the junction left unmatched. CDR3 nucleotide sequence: TGTGCCAGCAGCTTGCGGGAGGGCCTGTACGAGCAGTACTTC. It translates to CASSLREGLYEQYF. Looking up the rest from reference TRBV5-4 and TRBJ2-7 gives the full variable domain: ETGVTQSPTHLIKTRGQQVTLRCSSQSGHNTVSWYQQALGQGPQFIFQYYREEENGRGNFPPRFSGLQFPNYSSELNVNALELDDSALYLCASSLREGLYEQYFGPGTRLTVT.

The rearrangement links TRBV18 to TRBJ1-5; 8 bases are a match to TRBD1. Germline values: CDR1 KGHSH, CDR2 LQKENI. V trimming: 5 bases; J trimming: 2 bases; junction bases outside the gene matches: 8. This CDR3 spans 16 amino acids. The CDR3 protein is CASSYQGALGNQPQHF. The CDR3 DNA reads TGTGCCAGCTCATACCAGGGGGCGTTGGGCAATCAGCCCCAGCATTTT.

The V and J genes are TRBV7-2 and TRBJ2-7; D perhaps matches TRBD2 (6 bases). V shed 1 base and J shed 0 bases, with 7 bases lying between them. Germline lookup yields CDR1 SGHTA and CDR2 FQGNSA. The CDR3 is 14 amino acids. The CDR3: CASSLVSGSYEQYF. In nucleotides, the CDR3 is TGTGCCAGCAGCTTAGTTAGCGGCTCCTACGAGCAGTACTTC. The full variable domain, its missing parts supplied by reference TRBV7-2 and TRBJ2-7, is GAGVSQSPSNKVTEKGKDVELRCDPISGHTALYWYRQSLGQGLEFLIYFQGNSAPDKSGLPSDRFSAERTGGSVSTLTIQRTQQEDSAVYLCASSLVSGSYEQYFGPGTRLTVT.

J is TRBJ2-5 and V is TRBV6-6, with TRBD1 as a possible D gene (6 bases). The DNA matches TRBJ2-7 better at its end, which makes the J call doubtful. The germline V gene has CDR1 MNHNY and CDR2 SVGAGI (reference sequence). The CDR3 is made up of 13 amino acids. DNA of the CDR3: TGTGCCAGCAGTTACCCGGACAGCTACGAGCAGTACTTC. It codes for CASSYPDSYEQYF.

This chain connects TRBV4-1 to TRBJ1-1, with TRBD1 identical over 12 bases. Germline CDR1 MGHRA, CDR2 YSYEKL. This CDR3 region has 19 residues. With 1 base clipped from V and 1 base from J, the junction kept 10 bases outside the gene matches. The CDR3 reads CASSQGSGQGAGWNTEAFF. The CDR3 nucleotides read TGCGCCAGCAGCCAAGGTTCGGGACAGGGGGCAGGTTGGAACACTGAAGCTTTCTTT.

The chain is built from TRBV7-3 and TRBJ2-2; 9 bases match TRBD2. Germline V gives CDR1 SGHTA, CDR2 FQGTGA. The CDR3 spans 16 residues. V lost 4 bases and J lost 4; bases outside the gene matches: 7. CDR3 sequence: CASSSLAGVGTGELFF. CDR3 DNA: TGTGCCAGCAGCTCGTTAGCGGGAGTAGGCACCGGGGAGCTGTTTTTT.

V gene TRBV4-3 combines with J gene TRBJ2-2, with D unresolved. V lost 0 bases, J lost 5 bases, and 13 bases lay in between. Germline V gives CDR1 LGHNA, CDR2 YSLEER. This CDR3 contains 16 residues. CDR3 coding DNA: TGCGCCAGCAGCCAAGATGTTTTGGAGCATACCGGGGAGCTGTTTTTT. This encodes CASSQDVLEHTGELFF.

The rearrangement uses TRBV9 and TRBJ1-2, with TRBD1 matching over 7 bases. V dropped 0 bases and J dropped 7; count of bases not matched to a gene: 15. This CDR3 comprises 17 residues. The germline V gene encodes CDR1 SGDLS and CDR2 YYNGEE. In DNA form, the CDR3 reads TGTGCCAGCAGCGTAGTCGGGACAGCCGAACCCTTAGGTGGCTACACCTTC. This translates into CASSVVGTAEPLGGYTF.

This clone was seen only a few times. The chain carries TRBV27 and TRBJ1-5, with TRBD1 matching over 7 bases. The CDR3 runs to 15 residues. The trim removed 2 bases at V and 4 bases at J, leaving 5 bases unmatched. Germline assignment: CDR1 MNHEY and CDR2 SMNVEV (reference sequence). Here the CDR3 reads CASSLEGASNQPQHF. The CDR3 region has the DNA TGTGCCAGCAGTTTAGAGGGGGCAAGTAATCAGCCCCAGCATTTT.

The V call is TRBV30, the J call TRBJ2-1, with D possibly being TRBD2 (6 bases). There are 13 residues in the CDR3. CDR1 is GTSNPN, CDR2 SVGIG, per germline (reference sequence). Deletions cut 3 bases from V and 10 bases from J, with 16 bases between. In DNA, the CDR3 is TGTGCCTGGAGCAGGCCCGCGGGAATGGAGCAGTTCTTC. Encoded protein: CAWSRPAGMEQFF.

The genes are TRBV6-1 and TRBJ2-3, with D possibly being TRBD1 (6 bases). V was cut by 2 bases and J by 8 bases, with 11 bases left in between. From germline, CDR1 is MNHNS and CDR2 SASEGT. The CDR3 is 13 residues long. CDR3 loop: CASSETGMGTQYF. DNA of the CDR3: TGTGCCAGCAGTGAAACAGGGATGGGTACGCAGTATTTT.

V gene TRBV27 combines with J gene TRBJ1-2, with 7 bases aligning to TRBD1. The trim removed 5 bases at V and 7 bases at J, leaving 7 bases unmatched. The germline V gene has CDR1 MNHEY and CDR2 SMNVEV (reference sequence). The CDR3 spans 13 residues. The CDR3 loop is CASSPNRGGGYTF. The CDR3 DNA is TGTGCCAGCAGTCCTAACAGGGGCGGTGGCTACACCTTC.

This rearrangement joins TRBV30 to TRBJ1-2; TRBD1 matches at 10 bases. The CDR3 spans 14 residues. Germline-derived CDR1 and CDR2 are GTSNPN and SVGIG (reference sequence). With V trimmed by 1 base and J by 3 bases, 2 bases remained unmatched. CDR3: CAWSGQGADYGYTF. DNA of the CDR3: TGTGCCTGGAGTGGACAGGGGGCTGACTATGGCTACACCTTC.

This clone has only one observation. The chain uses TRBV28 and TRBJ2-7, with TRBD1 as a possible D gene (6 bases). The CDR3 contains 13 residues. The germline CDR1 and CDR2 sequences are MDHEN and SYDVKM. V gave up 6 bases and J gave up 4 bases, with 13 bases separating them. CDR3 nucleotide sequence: TGTGCCAGCAGCCCAGGACAGCCTTACGAGCAGTACTTC. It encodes CASSPGQPYEQYF.

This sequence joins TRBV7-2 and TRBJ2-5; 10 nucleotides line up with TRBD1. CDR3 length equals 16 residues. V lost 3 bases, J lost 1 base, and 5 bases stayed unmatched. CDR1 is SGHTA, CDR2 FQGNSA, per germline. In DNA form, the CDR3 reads TGTGCCAGCAGCTTTGGTTGGACAGGGGGCCAAGAGACCCAGTACTTC. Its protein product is CASSFGWTGGQETQYF.

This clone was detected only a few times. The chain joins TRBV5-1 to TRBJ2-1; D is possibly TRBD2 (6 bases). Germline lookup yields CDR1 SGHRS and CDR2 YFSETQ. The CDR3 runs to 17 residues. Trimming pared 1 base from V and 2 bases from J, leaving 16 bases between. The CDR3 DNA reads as TGCGCCAGCAGCTTGATTGAACTAGCCTTGACCTACAATGAGCAGTTCTTC. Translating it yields CASSLIELALTYNEQFF.

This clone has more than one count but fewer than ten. The CDR3: CASSLGESYGYTF. Written as DNA, the CDR3 is TGCGCCAGCAGCTTGGGCGAATCCTATGGCTACACCTTC. The chain employs TRBV5-1 and TRBJ1-2; D is undetermined. Trimming removed 0 bases from V and 4 bases from J, with 7 bases in between. The CDR3 runs 13 residues. Germline V gives CDR1 SGHRS, CDR2 YFSETQ.

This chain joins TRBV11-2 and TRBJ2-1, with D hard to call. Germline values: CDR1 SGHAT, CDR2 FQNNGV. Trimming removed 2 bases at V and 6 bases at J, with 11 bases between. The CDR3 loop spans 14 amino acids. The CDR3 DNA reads TGTGCCAGCAGCTTAAGAGAGCGAAGCAATGAGCAGTTCTTC. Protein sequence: CASSLRERSNEQFF.

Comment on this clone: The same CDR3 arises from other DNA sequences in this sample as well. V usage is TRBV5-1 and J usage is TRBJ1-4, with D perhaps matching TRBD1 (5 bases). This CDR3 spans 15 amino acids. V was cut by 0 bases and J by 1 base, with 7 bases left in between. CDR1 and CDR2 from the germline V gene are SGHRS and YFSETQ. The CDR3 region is CASSLGGLTNEKLFF. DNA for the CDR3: TGCGCCAGCAGCTTGGGGGGCCTAACTAATGAAAAACTGTTTTTT.

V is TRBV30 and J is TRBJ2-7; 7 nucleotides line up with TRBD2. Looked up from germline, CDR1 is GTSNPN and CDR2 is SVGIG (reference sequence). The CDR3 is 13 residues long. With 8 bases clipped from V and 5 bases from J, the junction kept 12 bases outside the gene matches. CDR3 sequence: CARRDYGRDEQYF. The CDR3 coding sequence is TGTGCCCGAAGGGACTACGGTAGAGACGAGCAGTACTTC.

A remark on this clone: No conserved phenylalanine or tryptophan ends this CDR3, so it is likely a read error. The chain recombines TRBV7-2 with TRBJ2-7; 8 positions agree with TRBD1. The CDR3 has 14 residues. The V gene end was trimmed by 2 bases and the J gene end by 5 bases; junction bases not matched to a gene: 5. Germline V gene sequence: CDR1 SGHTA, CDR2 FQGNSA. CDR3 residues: CASSLSPGGHEQYL. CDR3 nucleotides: TGTGCCAGCAGCTTATCGCCAGGGGGCCACGAGCAGTACCTC.

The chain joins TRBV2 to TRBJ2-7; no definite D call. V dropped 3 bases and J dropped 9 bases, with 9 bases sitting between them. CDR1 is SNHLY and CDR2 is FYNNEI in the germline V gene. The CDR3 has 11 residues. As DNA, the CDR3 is TGTGCCAGCAGTGACGGTCGTCGGCAGTACTTC. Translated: CASSDGRRQYF.

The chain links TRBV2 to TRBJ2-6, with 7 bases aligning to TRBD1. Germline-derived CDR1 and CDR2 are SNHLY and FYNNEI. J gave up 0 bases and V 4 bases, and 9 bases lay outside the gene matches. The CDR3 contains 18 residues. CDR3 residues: CASSGAGGFVSGANVLTF. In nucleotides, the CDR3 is TGTGCCAGCAGTGGCGCAGGGGGATTCGTCTCTGGGGCCAACGTCCTGACTTTC.

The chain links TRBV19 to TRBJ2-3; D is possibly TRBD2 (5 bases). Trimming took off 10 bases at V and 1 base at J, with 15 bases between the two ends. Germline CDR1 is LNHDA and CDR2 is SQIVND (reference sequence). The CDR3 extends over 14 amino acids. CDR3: CATQAGVGTDTQYF. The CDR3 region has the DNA TGTGCCACCCAGGCCGGGGTGGGCACAGATACGCAGTATTTT. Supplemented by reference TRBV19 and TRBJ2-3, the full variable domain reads DGGITQSPKYLFRKEGQNVTLSCEQNLNHDAMYWYRQDPGQGLRLIYYSQIVNDFQKGDIAEGYSVSREKKESFPLTVTSAQKNPTAFYLCATQAGVGTDTQYFGPGTRLTVL.

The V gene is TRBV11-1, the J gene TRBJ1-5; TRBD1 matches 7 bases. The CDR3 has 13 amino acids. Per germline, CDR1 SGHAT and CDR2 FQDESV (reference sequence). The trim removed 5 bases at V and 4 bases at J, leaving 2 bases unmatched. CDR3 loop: CASSPGGNQPQHF. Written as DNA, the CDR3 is TGTGCCAGCAGCCCAGGGGGGAATCAGCCCCAGCATTTT.

The DNA for the CDR3 is TGTGCCAGCAGCACTAGCGTCGCCTACGAGCAGTACTTC. Amino acids: CASSTSVAYEQYF. This chain joins TRBV5-4 and TRBJ2-7; 7 nucleotides agree with TRBD2. Trimming removed 4 bases from V and 2 bases from J; junction bases left unmatched: 3. CDR1 and CDR2 from the germline V gene are SGHNT and YYREEE (reference sequence). The CDR3 is 13 residues long.

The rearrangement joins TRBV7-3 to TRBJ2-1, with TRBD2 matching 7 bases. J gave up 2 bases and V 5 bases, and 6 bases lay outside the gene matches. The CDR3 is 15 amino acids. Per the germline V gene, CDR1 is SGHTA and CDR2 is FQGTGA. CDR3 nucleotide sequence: TGTGCCAGCAGCAAGAGCGGGAACGCCTACAATGAGCAGTTCTTC. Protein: CASSKSGNAYNEQFF.

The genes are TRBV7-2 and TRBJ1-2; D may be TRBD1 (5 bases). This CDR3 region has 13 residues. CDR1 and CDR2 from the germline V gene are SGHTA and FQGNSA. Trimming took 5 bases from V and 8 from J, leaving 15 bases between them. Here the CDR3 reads CASSPQGFNGYTF. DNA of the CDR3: TGTGCCAGCAGCCCCCAGGGATTTAACGGCTACACCTTC.

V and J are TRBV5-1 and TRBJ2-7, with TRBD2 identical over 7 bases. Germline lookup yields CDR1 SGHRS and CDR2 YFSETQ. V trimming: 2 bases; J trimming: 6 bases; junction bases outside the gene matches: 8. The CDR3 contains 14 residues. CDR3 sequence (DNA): TGCGCCAGCAGCTTAGGGGCTACGGGGGGCGAGCAGTACGTC. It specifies CASSLGATGGEQYV.

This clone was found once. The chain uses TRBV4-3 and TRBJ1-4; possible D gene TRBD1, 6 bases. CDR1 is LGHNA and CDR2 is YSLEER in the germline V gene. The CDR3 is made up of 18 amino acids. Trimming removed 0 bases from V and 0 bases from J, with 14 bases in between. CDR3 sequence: CASSQDRGGGPTNEKLFF. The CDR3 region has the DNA TGCGCCAGCAGCCAAGATAGAGGGGGGGGGCCAACTAATGAAAAACTGTTTTTT.